A single sample is the source of the 32 T cell receptor beta chains below, sequenced in a study of shared T cell receptors in the human thymus (dated by TCRdb to the early 2020s). Library preparation used the immunoSEQ multiplex PCR assay. Imported from immuneACCESS, the table was reduced by TCRdb to in-frame sequences with V and J called. These copies leave out some clones; in studies compared against another copy, an unresolved V gene accounts for under half, and the cause of the remainder is not known. Counted in this sample were some 660,000 clones; about 89% of them appeared once. The ten biggest clones cover about 0.0094% of the sample. This same sample was also taken into another study, of human thymus T cells.

Material: thymocytes. Receptors were obtained from a boy under three years old with a congenital heart defect. Donor details come from another sample of the same person, matched by shared clones.

The chain joins TRBV5-6 to TRBJ2-3; the D is unclear. The germline V gene encodes CDR1 SGHDT and CDR2 YYEEEE. The V end was cut by 2 bases, the J end by 3 bases, with 7 bases between. This CDR3 spans 13 amino acids. CDR3 sequence reads: CASSFTQTDTQYF. Here the CDR3 DNA reads TGTGCCAGCAGCTTTACGCAGACAGATACGCAGTATTTT.

The rearrangement uses TRBV9 and TRBJ2-3; 12 bases agree with TRBD2. The length of the CDR3 is 16 residues. V lost 1 base and J lost 2; bases outside the gene matches: 2. Germline values: CDR1 SGDLS, CDR2 YYNGEE. The CDR3 loop is CASSVTSGRPTDTQYF. The CDR3 bases are TGTGCCAGCAGCGTAACTAGCGGGAGGCCCACAGATACGCAGTATTTT. The variable domain in full, with the rest retrieved from reference TRBV9 and TRBJ2-3, is DSGVTQTPKHLITATGQRVTLRCSPRSGDLSVYWYQQSLDQGLQFLIQYYNGEERAKGNILERFSAQQFPDLHSELNLSSLELGDSALYFCASSVTSGRPTDTQYFGPGTRLTVL.

This clone has more than one count but fewer than ten. The V and J genes are TRBV7-9 and TRBJ2-3; 13 nucleotides align to TRBD2. This CDR3 has 18 amino acids. V trimming: 5 bases; J trimming: 0 bases; junction bases outside the gene matches: 8. The germline gives CDR1 SEHNR, CDR2 FQNEAQ (reference sequence). The CDR3 DNA reads TGTGCCAGCAGCCATAGCGGGACTAGCGGGACTAGCACAGATACGCAGTATTTT. This codes for CASSHSGTSGTSTDTQYF.

This chain joins TRBV6-1 and TRBJ1-1, with 7 bases that match TRBD1. The J segment lost 3 bases and the V segment lost 6 bases, leaving 7 bases of the junction unmatched. CDR1 is MNHNS, CDR2 SASEGT, per germline. This CDR3 has 14 residues. CDR3 residues: CASSQDRQDTEAFF. In nucleotides, the CDR3 is TGTGCCAGCAGCCAGGACAGGCAGGACACTGAAGCTTTCTTT.

V gene TRBV10-2 combines with J gene TRBJ1-1, with TRBD1 as a possible D gene (5 bases). The V and J ends lost 6 bases and 1 base respectively, with 12 bases between them. This CDR3 has 14 residues. Germline-derived CDR1 and CDR2 are WSHSY and SAAADI. CDR3 amino acids: CASRVPGENTEAFF. CDR3 bases: TGCGCCAGCAGGGTACCGGGGGAGAACACTGAAGCTTTCTTT.

The V and J genes are TRBV28 and TRBJ1-5, with no clear D. Between the trimmed V and J ends, which lost 5 bases and 5 bases, there was a span of 13 bases. This CDR3 region has 14 residues. The germline gives CDR1 MDHEN, CDR2 SYDVKM. The CDR3 spells CASSPPGAHQPQHF. In DNA, the CDR3 is TGTGCCAGCAGTCCTCCGGGAGCCCATCAGCCCCAGCATTTT.

The V call is TRBV11-2, the J call TRBJ2-7; 8 bases line up with TRBD1. This CDR3 is built from 15 residues. Germline CDR1 and CDR2: SGHAT and FQNNGV. The V gene end was trimmed by 6 bases and the J gene end by 3 bases; junction bases not matched to a gene: 10. The CDR3 nucleotides are TGTGCCAGCAGTTTTGTCCCGGGACAGGACTACGAGCAGTACTTC. As protein: CASSFVPGQDYEQYF. Using reference TRBV11-2 and TRBJ2-7 for the parts outside the CDR3, the full variable domain is EAGVAQSPRYKIIEKRQSVAFWCNPISGHATLYWYQQILGQGPKLLIQFQNNGVVDDSQLPKDRFSAERLKGVDSTLKIQPAKLEDSAVYLCASSFVPGQDYEQYFGPGTRLTVT.

V gene TRBV29-1 combines with J gene TRBJ2-3; TRBD2 matches at 10 bases. CDR3 length: 20 residues. Germline assignment: CDR1 SQVTM and CDR2 ANQGSEA. The V segment lost 7 bases and the J segment 5 bases; nucleotides outside the gene matches: 27. The CDR3 protein is CSATPLLLAGEGGVEDTQYF. The CDR3 coding sequence is TGCAGCGCTACCCCCCTTTTGCTAGCGGGAGAGGGGGGGGTGGAAGATACGCAGTATTTT.

Remarks on this clone: Within the sample, other DNA sequences also encode this same CDR3. The chain recombines TRBV18 with TRBJ2-7; 11 positions agree with TRBD1. J was trimmed by 5 bases and V by 6 bases; bases with no gene match: 6. Looked up from germline, CDR1 is KGHSH and CDR2 is LQKENI. This CDR3 has 14 residues. The DNA of the CDR3 is TGTGCCAGCTCGCCCCGGGACAGGGGGGACGAGCAGTACTTC. Its protein product is CASSPRDRGDEQYF. The variable domain in full, with the rest retrieved from reference TRBV18 and TRBJ2-7, is NAGVMQNPRHLVRRRGQEARLRCSPMKGHSHVYWYRQLPEEGLKFMVYLQKENIIDESGMPKERFSAEFPKEGPSILRIQQVVRGDSAAYFCASSPRDRGDEQYFGPGTRLTVT.

V usage is TRBV4-3 and J usage is TRBJ2-2, with 8 bases fitting TRBD1. CDR3 length: 18 residues. Germline trimming cut 2 bases from V and 0 bases from J; bases unmatched to any gene: 8. Per germline, CDR1 LGHNA and CDR2 YSLEER. The CDR3 is CASSQPTRTGTNTGELFF. CDR3 DNA: TGCGCCAGCAGCCAACCTACAAGGACAGGGACGAACACCGGGGAGCTGTTTTTT.

The chain is built from TRBV4-3 and TRBJ2-4; the D gene is possibly TRBD1 (6 bases). Germline assignment: CDR1 LGHNA and CDR2 YSLEER. Trimming took off 0 bases at V and 0 bases at J, with 18 bases between the two ends. The CDR3 covers 19 residues. The CDR3 sequence: CASSQDWGRAQLAKNIQYF. Written as DNA, the CDR3 is TGCGCCAGCAGCCAAGATTGGGGGCGGGCCCAACTAGCCAAAAACATTCAGTACTTC.

The chain uses TRBV11-3 and TRBJ2-3; D is perhaps TRBD2 (6 bases). CDR1 and CDR2 (germline): SGHNT, YENEEA. V was trimmed by 1 base and J by 4 bases, leaving 6 bases between them. This CDR3 is 13 amino acids long. The DNA of the CDR3 is TGTGCCAGCAGCTTAGGGGGGGCAGATACGCAGTATTTT. It yields the protein CASSLGGADTQYF.

The chain couples TRBV5-5 to TRBJ2-1, with TRBD2 matching 10 bases. The CDR3 runs to 15 residues. V lost 5 bases to trimming and J lost 4 bases; unmatched junction nucleotides: 6. Germline assignment: CDR1 SGHKS and CDR2 YYEKEE (reference sequence). CDR3: CASRWERGGYNEQFF. The CDR3 nucleotides read TGTGCCAGCAGGTGGGAGCGGGGGGGTTACAATGAGCAGTTCTTC.

The V and J genes are TRBV7-4 and TRBJ2-5, with TRBD1 matching over 10 bases. The CDR3 runs 13 residues. Trimming cost V 7 bases and J 4 bases; bases outside gene matches: 3. The germline V gene has CDR1 SGHVT and CDR2 SQSDAQ. The CDR3, as DNA: TGTGCCAGCAATGGGACAGGGGCAGAGACCCAGTACTTC. Protein product: CASNGTGAETQYF.

This chain connects TRBV30 to TRBJ2-7; the match to TRBD2 covers 16 bases. The CDR3 runs to 19 residues. Per the germline V gene, CDR1 is GTSNPN and CDR2 is SVGIG (reference sequence). The junction had 11 bases not matched to a gene; V was cut back by 0 bases and J by 3 bases. DNA for the CDR3: TGTGCCTGGAGTGTACGGGGACTAGCGGGGGGGCCCGATCTCTACGAGCAGTACTTC. Protein product: CAWSVRGLAGGPDLYEQYF.

CDR3 DNA sequence: TGTGCCAGCAGACCACTAGTGGGTGAGCAGTTCTTC. Its translation: CASRPLVGEQFF. The chain combines TRBV28 with TRBJ2-1; tentative D call: TRBD2 (5 bases). The germline V gene encodes CDR1 MDHEN and CDR2 SYDVKM. V lost 6 bases and J 9 bases, leaving 12 bases between the germline ends. The CDR3 has 12 residues.

J is TRBJ2-7 and V is TRBV14, with a possible D match to TRBD1 (5 bases). Trimming shortened V by 1 base and J by 2 bases, and 9 bases separated the two germline ends. The CDR3 is 14 amino acids. Germline V gene lookup returns CDR1 SGHDN and CDR2 FVKESK. The CDR3 nucleotides read TGTGCCAGCAGCCAAGGGACACCTACCTACGAGCAGTACTTC. As protein: CASSQGTPTYEQYF.

This chain joins TRBV5-8 and TRBJ2-7; tentatively, D is TRBD1 (5 bases). This CDR3 is built from 19 residues. The germline V gene has CDR1 SGHTS and CDR2 YDEGEE. Trimming left V 5 bases short and J 4 bases short, with 31 bases between. The CDR3 region has the DNA TGTGCCAGCAGGCCGGTGAGAGTCGAAGGGGCTGGCGAATCATACGAGCAGTACTTC. Amino acids: CASRPVRVEGAGESYEQYF.

J is TRBJ2-4 and V is TRBV2, with 10 nucleotides matching TRBD2. Germline V lookup: CDR1 SNHLY, CDR2 FYNNEI. The CDR3 runs to 16 residues. The V and J ends lost 6 bases and 7 bases, in that order; junction bases with no gene match: 12. The DNA for the CDR3 is TGTGCCAGCAGCAGCCTAGCGGGAGTAAGTAGGAACATTCAGTACTTC. Translation gives CASSSLAGVSRNIQYF. The full variable domain, rest sourced from reference TRBV2 and TRBJ2-4, is EPEVTQTPSHQVTQMGQEVILRCVPISNHLYFYWYRQILGQKVEFLVSFYNNEISEKSEIFDDQFSVERPDGSNFTLKIRSTKLEDSAMYFCASSSLAGVSRNIQYFGAGTRLSVL.

This chain uses TRBV7-3 with TRBJ2-1; TRBD2 might be the D (6 bases). This CDR3 comprises 15 residues. Per the germline V gene, CDR1 is SGHTA and CDR2 is FQGTGA. Trimming cost V 3 bases and J 4 bases, with 13 bases left between them. The CDR3 sequence: CASSFAAGIYNEQFF. The CDR3 DNA follows: TGTGCCAGCAGCTTCGCCGCGGGGATTTACAATGAGCAGTTCTTC.

The chain is built from TRBV25-1 and TRBJ1-5, with D tentatively TRBD1 (5 bases). This CDR3 comprises 14 residues. Germline lookup yields CDR1 MGHDK and CDR2 SYGVNS. Trimming shortened V by 5 bases and J by 7 bases, and 15 bases separated the two germline ends. CDR3 bases: TGTGCCAGCAGTCAACGGGGGGTACGGCAGCCCCAGCATTTT. Translated: CASSQRGVRQPQHF.

The CDR3 DNA follows: TGCGCCAGCAGCCAAGATCTTGGCGGGGGGGCAGATACGCAGTATTTT. Translation gives CASSQDLGGGADTQYF. The V and J genes are TRBV4-3 and TRBJ2-3; 9 bases match TRBD2. The CDR3 is 16 amino acids. Germline V lookup: CDR1 LGHNA, CDR2 YSLEER. Trimming took 0 bases from V and 4 from J; bases not matched to a gene: 5.

The J gene is TRBJ2-5, the V gene TRBV5-6, with D hard to call. V lost 4 bases and J lost 5, with 9 bases in between. Per germline, CDR1 SGHDT and CDR2 YYEEEE. This CDR3 is built from 12 residues. CDR3 in DNA: TGTGCCAGCAGCCTACTGAGGGAGACCCAGTACTTC. Translated, it gives CASSLLRETQYF.

The chain joins TRBV30 to TRBJ1-1; D is possibly TRBD1 (5 bases). CDR1 and CDR2 from the germline V gene are GTSNPN and SVGIG (reference sequence). The CDR3 is 17 residues long. V lost 3 bases and J 1 base, leaving 21 bases between the germline ends. The CDR3 loop is CAWRGVSHRYPNTEAFF. In DNA, the CDR3 is TGTGCCTGGAGAGGGGTCTCCCACAGGTACCCGAACACTGAAGCTTTCTTT.

The rearrangement joins TRBV27 to TRBJ2-3, with 11 bases lining up with TRBD2. Germline values: CDR1 MNHEY, CDR2 SMNVEV (reference sequence). V gave up 2 bases and J gave up 4 bases; unmatched junction bases: 2. This CDR3 has 15 amino acids. CDR3 nucleotides: TGTGCCAGCAGTTTAAATAGCGGGGGGGCAGATACGCAGTATTTT. It codes for CASSLNSGGADTQYF.

J is TRBJ1-2 and V is TRBV29-1; 10 bases are a match to TRBD1. The CDR3 consists of 15 residues. V lost 1 base to trimming and J lost 4 bases; unmatched junction nucleotides: 6. CDR1 and CDR2 (germline): SQVTM, ANQGSEA. Written as DNA, the CDR3 is TGCAGCGTTGAAGCCTTGGGACAGGGGCTCTATGGCTACACCTTC. It yields the protein CSVEALGQGLYGYTF.

The chain carries TRBV19 and TRBJ1-5; the match to TRBD1 covers 9 bases. Germline-derived CDR1 and CDR2 are LNHDA and SQIVND (reference sequence). CDR3 length: 16 amino acids. The ends lost 1 base at V and 2 bases at J; junction bases unmatched: 3. CDR3 in amino acids: CASSIGTGAGNQPQHF. Here the CDR3 DNA reads TGTGCCAGTAGTATAGGGACAGGGGCGGGCAATCAGCCCCAGCATTTT.

Details on this clone: Different DNA sequences within this sample yield the same CDR3. The chain carries TRBV29-1 and TRBJ2-7; maybe TRBD2 (6 bases). The CDR3 extends over 11 amino acids. V lost 6 bases to trimming and J lost 1 base, with 7 bases between them. CDR1 SQVTM and CDR2 ANQGSEA come from the germline V gene. CDR3 sequence: CSVAGSYEQYF. Written as DNA, the CDR3 is TGCAGCGTGGCGGGGTCCTACGAGCAGTACTTC.

The rearrangement uses TRBV28 and TRBJ1-6, with D perhaps matching TRBD1 (6 bases). This CDR3 is built from 15 residues. Trimming removed 6 bases from V and 8 bases from J, with 17 bases in between. The germline V gene has CDR1 MDHEN and CDR2 SYDVKM. This CDR3 is CASSPGERSDSPLHF. In DNA form, the CDR3 reads TGTGCCAGCAGCCCAGGGGAGAGGTCTGATTCACCCCTCCACTTT.

CDR3 in DNA: TGTGCCAGCTCACCATCTCACAACTCCTACGAGCAGTACTTC. Its protein product is CASSPSHNSYEQYF. The gene calls are TRBV18 and TRBJ2-7; no reliable D call. This CDR3 comprises 14 residues. From germline, CDR1 is KGHSH and CDR2 LQKENI. Between the trimmed V and J ends, which lost 2 bases and 0 bases, there was a span of 8 bases.

The genes are TRBV7-2 and TRBJ2-3; 9 bases map to TRBD1. The CDR3 has 16 amino acids. Germline loops: CDR1 SGHTA, CDR2 FQGNSA. V shed 5 bases and J 2 bases; nucleotides not matched to a gene: 8. As DNA, the CDR3 is TGTGCCAGCAGCCCACACAGGGGGCCGACCACAGATACGCAGTATTTT. This encodes CASSPHRGPTTDTQYF.

In its sample, this clone was seen once. The chain links TRBV4-3 to TRBJ2-1, with 14 bases matching TRBD2. The ends lost 4 bases at V and 5 bases at J; junction bases unmatched: 7. Germline-derived CDR1 and CDR2 are LGHNA and YSLEER. This CDR3 spans 17 amino acids. Here the CDR3 DNA reads TGCGCCAGCAGCCGACTAGCGGGGGGGCCAGGGCACAATGAGCAGTTCTTC. Translating it yields CASSRLAGGPGHNEQFF.